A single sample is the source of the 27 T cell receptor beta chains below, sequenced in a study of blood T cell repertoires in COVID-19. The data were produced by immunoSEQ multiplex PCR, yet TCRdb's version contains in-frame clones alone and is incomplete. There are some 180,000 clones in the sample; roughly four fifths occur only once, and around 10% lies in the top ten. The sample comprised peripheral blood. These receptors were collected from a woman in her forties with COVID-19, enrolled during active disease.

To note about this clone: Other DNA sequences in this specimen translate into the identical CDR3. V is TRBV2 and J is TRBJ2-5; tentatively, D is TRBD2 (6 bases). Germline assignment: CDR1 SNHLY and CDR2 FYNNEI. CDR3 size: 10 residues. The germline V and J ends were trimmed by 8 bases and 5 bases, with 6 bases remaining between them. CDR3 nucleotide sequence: TGTGCCAGCGGAGGGGAGACCCAGTACTTC. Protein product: CASGGETQYF.

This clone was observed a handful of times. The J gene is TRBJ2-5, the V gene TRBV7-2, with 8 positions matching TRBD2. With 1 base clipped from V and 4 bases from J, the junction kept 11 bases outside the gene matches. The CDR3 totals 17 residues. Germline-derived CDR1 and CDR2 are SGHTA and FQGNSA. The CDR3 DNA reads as TGTGCCAGCAGCTTAGGACTTTCCAGCGGGGGTTCAGAGACCCAGTACTTC. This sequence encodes CASSLGLSSGGSETQYF.

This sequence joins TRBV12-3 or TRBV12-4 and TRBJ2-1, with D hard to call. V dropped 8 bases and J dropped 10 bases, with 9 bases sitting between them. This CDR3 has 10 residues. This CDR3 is CASATWEQFF. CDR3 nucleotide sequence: TGTGCCAGCGCTACTTGGGAGCAGTTCTTC.

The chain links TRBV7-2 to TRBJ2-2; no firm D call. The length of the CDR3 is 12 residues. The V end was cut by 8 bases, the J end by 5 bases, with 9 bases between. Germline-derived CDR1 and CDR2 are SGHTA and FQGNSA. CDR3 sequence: CASGPLTGELFF. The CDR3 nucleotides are TGTGCCAGCGGGCCGTTAACCGGGGAGCTGTTTTTT.

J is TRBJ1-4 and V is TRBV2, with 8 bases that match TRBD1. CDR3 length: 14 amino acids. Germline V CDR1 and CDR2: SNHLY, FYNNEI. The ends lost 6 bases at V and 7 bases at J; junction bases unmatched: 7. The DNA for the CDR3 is TGTGCCAGCAGCTATCAGGGGGCCGGTGAAAAACTGTTTTTT. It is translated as CASSYQGAGEKLFF.

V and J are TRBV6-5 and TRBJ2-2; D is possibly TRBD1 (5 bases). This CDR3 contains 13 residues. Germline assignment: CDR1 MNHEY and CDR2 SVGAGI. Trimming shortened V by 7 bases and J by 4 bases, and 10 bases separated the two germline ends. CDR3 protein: CASIRGLTGELFF. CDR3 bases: TGTGCCAGCATTAGGGGTCTCACCGGGGAGCTGTTTTTT.

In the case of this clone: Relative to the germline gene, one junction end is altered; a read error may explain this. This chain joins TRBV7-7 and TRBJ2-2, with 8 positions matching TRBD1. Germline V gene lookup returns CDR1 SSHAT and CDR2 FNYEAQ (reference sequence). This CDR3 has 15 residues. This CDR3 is CASSATGGNTGELFF. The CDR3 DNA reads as TGTGCTAGCAGCGCCACAGGGGGAAACACCGGGGAGCTGTTTTTT.

The CDR3 bases are TGTGCCACCAGCAGAGACATGGCGGGCTCTGGAAACACCATATATTTT. This sequence encodes CATSRDMAGSGNTIYF. The gene calls are TRBV15 and TRBJ1-3; D remains ambiguous. From germline, CDR1 is LNHNV and CDR2 YYDKDF (reference sequence). The ends were cut back, 0 bases at V and 0 bases at J, with 9 bases in the middle. The CDR3 is 16 amino acids.

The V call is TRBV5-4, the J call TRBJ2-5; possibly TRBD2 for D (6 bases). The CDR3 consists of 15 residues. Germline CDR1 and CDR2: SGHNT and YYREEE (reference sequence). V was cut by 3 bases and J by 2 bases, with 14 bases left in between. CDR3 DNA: TGTGCCAGCAGCTCGATGCGGGGATTGCAAGAGACCCAGTACTTC. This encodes CASSSMRGLQETQYF. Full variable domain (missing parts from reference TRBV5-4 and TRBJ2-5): ETGVTQSPTHLIKTRGQQVTLRCSSQSGHNTVSWYQQALGQGPQFIFQYYREEENGRGNFPPRFSGLQFPNYSSELNVNALELDDSALYLCASSSMRGLQETQYFGPGTRLLVL.

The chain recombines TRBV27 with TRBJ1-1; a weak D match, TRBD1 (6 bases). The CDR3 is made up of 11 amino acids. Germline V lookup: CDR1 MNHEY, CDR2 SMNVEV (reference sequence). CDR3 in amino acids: CGSRGATEAFF. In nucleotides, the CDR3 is TGTGGATCACGGGGGGCCACTGAAGCTTTCTTT.

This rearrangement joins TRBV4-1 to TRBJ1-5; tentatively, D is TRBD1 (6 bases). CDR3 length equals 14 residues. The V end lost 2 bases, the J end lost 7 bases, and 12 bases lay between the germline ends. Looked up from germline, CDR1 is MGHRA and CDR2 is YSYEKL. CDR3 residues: CASSQTTGKQPQHF. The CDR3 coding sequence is TGCGCCAGCAGCCAAACAACAGGGAAGCAGCCCCAGCATTTT.

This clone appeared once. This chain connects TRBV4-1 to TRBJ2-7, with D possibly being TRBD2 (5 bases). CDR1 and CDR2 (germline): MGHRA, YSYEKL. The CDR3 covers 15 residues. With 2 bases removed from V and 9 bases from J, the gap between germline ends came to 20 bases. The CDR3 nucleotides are TGCGCCAGCAGCCAATTAAGTAGTGGGAGCTCGGGGCAGTACTTC. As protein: CASSQLSSGSSGQYF.

The CDR3 loop is CASSDREVPKDTEAFF. The CDR3 DNA follows: TGTGCCAGCTCGGACAGGGAGGTACCCAAAGACACTGAAGCTTTCTTT. The chain has TRBV7-9 and TRBJ1-1; 8 positions match TRBD1. Looked up from germline, CDR1 is SEHNR and CDR2 is FQNEAQ (reference sequence). Unmatched junction bases numbered 14, after V lost 8 bases and J lost 3 bases. The CDR3 contains 16 residues.

CDR3 residues: CASRLTGGRSPLHF. DNA of the CDR3: TGTGCCAGCAGACTGACAGGGGGCCGATCACCCCTCCACTTT. The chain joins TRBV27 to TRBJ1-6; 10 bases are shared with TRBD1. With 6 bases clipped from V and 10 bases from J, the junction kept 6 bases outside the gene matches. Germline CDR1 reads MNHEY; CDR2 reads SMNVEV (reference sequence). The CDR3 is 14 residues long.

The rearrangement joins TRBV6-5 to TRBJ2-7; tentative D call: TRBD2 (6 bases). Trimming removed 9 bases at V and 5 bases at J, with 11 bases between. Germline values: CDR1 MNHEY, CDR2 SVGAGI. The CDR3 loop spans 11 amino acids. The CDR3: CASSRRDEQYF. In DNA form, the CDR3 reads TGTGCCAGTTCAAGGAGGGACGAGCAGTACTTC.

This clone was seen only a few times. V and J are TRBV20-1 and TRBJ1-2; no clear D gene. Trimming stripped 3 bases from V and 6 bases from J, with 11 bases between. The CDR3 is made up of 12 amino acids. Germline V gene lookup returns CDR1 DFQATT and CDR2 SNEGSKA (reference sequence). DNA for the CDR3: TGCAGTGCTAGTCCCGGGATCCATGGCTACACCTTC. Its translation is CSASPGIHGYTF.

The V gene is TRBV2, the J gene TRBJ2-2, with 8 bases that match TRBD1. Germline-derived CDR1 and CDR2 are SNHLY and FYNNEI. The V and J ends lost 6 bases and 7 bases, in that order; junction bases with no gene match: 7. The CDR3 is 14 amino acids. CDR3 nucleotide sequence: TGTGCCAGCAGGGCCGGGACAGGTAGCGGGGAGCTGTTTTTT. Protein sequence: CASRAGTGSGELFF.

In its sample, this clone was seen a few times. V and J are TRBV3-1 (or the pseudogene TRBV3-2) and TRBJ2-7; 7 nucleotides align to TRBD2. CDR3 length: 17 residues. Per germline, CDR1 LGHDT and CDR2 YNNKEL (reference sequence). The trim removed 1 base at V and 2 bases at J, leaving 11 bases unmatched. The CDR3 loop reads CASSQVLSSGTPYEQYF. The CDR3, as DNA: TGTGCCAGCAGCCAAGTCCTATCCAGCGGGACCCCCTACGAGCAGTACTTC.

The CDR3 sequence: CASSTGTANQPQHF. Written as DNA, the CDR3 is TGTGCCAGCAGCACCGGGACAGCAAATCAGCCCCAGCATTTT. The chain has TRBV7-9 and TRBJ1-5; 7 bases align to TRBD1. The CDR3 is 14 amino acids. Germline V gene lookup returns CDR1 SEHNR and CDR2 FQNEAQ (reference sequence). The V segment lost 5 bases and the J segment 4 bases; nucleotides outside the gene matches: 5.

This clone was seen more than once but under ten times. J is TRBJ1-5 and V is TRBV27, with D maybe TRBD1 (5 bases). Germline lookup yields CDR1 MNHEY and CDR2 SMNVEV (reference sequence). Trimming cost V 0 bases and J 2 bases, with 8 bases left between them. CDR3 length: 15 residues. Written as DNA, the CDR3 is TGTGCCAGCAGTTTATCAGGGGTTGGCAATCAGCCCCAGCATTTT. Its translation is CASSLSGVGNQPQHF.

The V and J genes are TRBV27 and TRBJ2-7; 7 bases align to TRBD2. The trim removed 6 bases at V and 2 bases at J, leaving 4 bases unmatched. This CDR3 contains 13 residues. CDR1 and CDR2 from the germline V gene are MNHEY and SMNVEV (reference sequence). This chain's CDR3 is CASRWGGAYEQYF. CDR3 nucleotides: TGTGCCAGCAGGTGGGGGGGGGCCTACGAGCAGTACTTC.

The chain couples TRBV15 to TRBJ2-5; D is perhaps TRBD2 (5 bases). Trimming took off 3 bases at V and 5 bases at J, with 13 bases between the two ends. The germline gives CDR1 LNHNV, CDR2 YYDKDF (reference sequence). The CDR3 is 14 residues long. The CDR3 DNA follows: TGTGCCACCAGCAGCAGAGCCACGGGGGAGACCCAGTACTTC. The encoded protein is CATSSRATGETQYF.

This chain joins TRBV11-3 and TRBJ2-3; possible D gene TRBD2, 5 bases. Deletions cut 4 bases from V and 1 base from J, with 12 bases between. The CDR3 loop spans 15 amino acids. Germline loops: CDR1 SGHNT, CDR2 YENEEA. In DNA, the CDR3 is TGTGCCAGCAGCTATGCTCGAGGGCGCACAGATACGCAGTATTTT. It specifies CASSYARGRTDTQYF.

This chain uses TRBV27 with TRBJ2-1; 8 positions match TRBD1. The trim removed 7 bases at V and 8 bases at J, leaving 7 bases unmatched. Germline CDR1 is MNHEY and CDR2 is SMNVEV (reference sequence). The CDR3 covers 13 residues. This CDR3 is CASTRDRGDEQFF. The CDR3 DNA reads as TGTGCCAGCACCCGCGACAGGGGTGATGAGCAGTTCTTC.

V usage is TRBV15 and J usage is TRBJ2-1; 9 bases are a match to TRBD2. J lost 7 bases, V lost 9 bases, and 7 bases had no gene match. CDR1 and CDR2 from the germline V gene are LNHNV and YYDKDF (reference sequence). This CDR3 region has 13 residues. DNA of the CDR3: TGTGCCACGAATAGCGGGGGCTCAAATGAGCAGTTCTTC. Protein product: CATNSGGSNEQFF.

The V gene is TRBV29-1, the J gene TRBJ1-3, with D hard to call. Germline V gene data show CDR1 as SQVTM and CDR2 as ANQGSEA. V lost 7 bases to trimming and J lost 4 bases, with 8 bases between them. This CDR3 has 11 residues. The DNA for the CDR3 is TGCAGCGCCAGCGGGGGAAACACCATATATTTT. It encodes CSASGGNTIYF.

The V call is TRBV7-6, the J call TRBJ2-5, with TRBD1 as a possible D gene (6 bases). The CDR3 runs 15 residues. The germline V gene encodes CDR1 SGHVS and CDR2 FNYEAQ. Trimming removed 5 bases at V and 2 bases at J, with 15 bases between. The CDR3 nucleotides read TGTGCCAGCAGCCCCCGTCCCGGACAGCAAGAGACCCAGTACTTC. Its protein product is CASSPRPGQQETQYF.